This is a list of T cell receptor beta chains from one sample in a study of cytomegalovirus exposure and HLA in healthy donors. Profiling relied on immunoSEQ multiplex PCR, and the TCRdb table lists in-frame clones only, not all of them. The sample records about 180,000 clones, around 80% being singletons. Sequences were obtained from PBMCs. The receptors shown here come from a woman in her twenties or thirties in good health and CMV-seronegative. Each CDR3 is given with its conserved first and last residue. Fields, in order: V gene, J gene, clone size, D gene, CDR3 protein, CDR3 DNA. A D gene is named only where the DNA matches it firmly. Clone size is given for some rows only: seen once, a few or many times, or a class if the clone is expanded.

TRBV4-3	TRBJ2-3	few	NA	CASSHSRDTQYF	TGCGCCAGCAGCCACTCGAGAGATACGCAGTATTTT
TRBV2	TRBJ1-1	NA	NA	CASRNNRDRVPEAFF	TGTGCCAGCAGGAATAACAGGGATCGGGTACCTGAAGCTTTCTTT
TRBV5-6	TRBJ2-3	NA	NA	CASSLGASTDTQYF	TGTGCCAGCAGCTTGGGGGCCAGTACAGATACGCAGTATTTT
TRBV11-2	TRBJ1-6	NA	NA	CASSLITQGSPLHF	TGTGCCAGCAGCTTAATTACCCAGGGGTCACCCCTCCACTTT
TRBV5-6	TRBJ2-3	NA	NA	CASTLGLGTDTQYF	TGTGCCAGCACCCTCGGACTGGGCACAGATACGCAGTATTTT
TRBV11-2	TRBJ2-7	NA	NA	CASSLRDSEQYF	TGTGCCAGCAGCTTAAGGGACTCCGAGCAGTACTTC
TRBV25-1	TRBJ1-2	NA	NA	CASSDLEVEGRNTF	TGTGCCAGCAGTGACCTCGAAGTCGAGGGCCGTAACACCTTC
TRBV2	TRBJ2-7	NA	NA	CASSKGQTTSYEQYF	TGTGCCAGCAGTAAAGGACAGACGACCTCCTACGAGCAGTACTTC
TRBV7-2	TRBJ2-1	NA	NA	CASSLWADEQFF	TGTGCCAGCAGCTTATGGGCCGATGAGCAGTTCTTC
TRBV30	TRBJ1-6	NA	NA	CAWSRWQQRAPLHF	TGTGCCTGGAGCCGGTGGCAGCAGCGGGCACCCCTCCACTTT
TRBV5-1	TRBJ1-1	few	NA	CASSNGQPNTEAFF	TGCGCCAGCAGTAATGGACAGCCGAACACTGAAGCTTTCTTT
TRBV15	TRBJ1-1	NA	NA	CATSRTRVVAEAFF	TGTGCCACCAGCAGAACCAGGGTAGTCGCTGAAGCTTTCTTT
TRBV5-6	TRBJ2-7	NA	NA	CASSFGQLSGGQGEQYF	TGTGCCAGCAGTTTCGGACAGCTCTCGGGGGGCCAGGGTGAGCAGTACTTC
TRBV9	TRBJ1-2	NA	NA	CASSVGQSGEGDGYTF	TGTGCCAGCAGCGTGGGACAATCAGGGGAAGGGGATGGCTACACCTTC
TRBV5-1	TRBJ1-2	NA	NA	CASAGQLPLRTF	TGCGCCAGCGCCGGACAGCTACCCCTGCGCACCTTC
TRBV5-6	TRBJ2-7	NA	NA	CASSLVRAGASYEQYF	TGTGCCAGCAGCTTGGTACGGGCAGGGGCCTCCTACGAGCAGTACTTC
TRBV9	TRBJ2-3	NA	TRBD1	CASSVSDRAVDTQYF	TGTGCCAGCAGCGTAAGCGACAGGGCCGTAGATACGCAGTATTTT
TRBV10-3	TRBJ1-1	NA	TRBD1	CAISRGTGGTEAFF	TGTGCCATCAGTAGAGGGACAGGGGGCACTGAAGCTTTCTTT